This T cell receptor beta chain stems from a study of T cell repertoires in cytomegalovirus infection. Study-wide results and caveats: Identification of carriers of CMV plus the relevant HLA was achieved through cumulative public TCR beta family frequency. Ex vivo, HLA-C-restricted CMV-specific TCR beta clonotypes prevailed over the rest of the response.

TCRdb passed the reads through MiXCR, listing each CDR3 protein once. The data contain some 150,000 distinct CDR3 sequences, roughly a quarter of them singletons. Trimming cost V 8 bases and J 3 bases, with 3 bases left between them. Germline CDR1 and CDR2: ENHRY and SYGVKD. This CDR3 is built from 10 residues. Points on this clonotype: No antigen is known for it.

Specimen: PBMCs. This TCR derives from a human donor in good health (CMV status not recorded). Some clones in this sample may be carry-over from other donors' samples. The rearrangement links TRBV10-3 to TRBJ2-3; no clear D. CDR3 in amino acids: CAIGTDTQYF. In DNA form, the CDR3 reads TGTGCCATCGGTACAGATACGCAGTATTTT.